Following are 9 T cell receptor beta chains from one sample sequenced in a study of sequential checkpoint blockade in melanoma. Libraries were prepared by immunoSEQ multiplex PCR; TCRdb keeps only in-frame clonotypes and omits some of them. Among some 15,000 clones listed, 70% to 80% were seen once. Documented treatment: randomized to nivolumab then ipilimumab (arm A) or the reverse (arm B). Sequenced material: CD8+ T cells sorted from blood (inferred from file names), taken from a patient given nivolumab and ipilimumab in sequence. These receptors were obtained from a human donor with melanoma.

J is TRBJ2-2 and V is TRBV27; 7 positions match TRBD1. CDR1 MNHEY and CDR2 SMNVEV come from the germline V gene (reference sequence). The CDR3 loop spans 15 amino acids. Trimming took 3 bases from V and 7 from J; bases not matched to a gene: 8. DNA of the CDR3: TGTGCCAGCAGTTTGGCAGGGGGATCTGGCGGGGAGCTGTTTTTT. It specifies CASSLAGGSGGELFF.

The chain uses TRBV2 and TRBJ2-5; D possibly corresponds to TRBD2 (6 bases). The J call is in doubt because the DNA end fits TRBJ2-7 better. CDR3 size: 15 residues. Per germline, CDR1 SNHLY and CDR2 FYNNEI. CDR3 sequence (DNA): TGTGCCAGCAGTGACCCCCTGGGGGGTCCCTACGAGCAGTACTTC. Amino acid sequence: CASSDPLGGPYEQYF.

The rearrangement uses TRBV5-1 and TRBJ2-1; 10 bases line up with TRBD1. This CDR3 comprises 16 residues. The J segment lost 9 bases and the V segment lost 2 bases, leaving 11 bases of the junction unmatched. Germline CDR1 reads SGHRS; CDR2 reads YFSETQ. For the CDR3, the DNA is TGCGCCAGCAGCTTTTCAAAGGGACAGGGGTTAAGTGAGCAGTTCTTC. It codes for CASSFSKGQGLSEQFF. Full variable domain (outside the CDR3, taken from reference TRBV5-1 and TRBJ2-1): KAGVTQTPRYLIKTRGQQVTLSCSPISGHRSVSWYQQTPGQGLQFLFEYFSETQRNKGNFPGRFSGRQFSNSRSEMNVSTLELGDSALYLCASSFSKGQGLSEQFFGPGTRLTVL.

This clone was seen only a few times. In DNA, the CDR3 is TGTGCCAGTAGTCCGACAGGGGGTAATTCACCCCTCCACTTT. This sequence encodes CASSPTGGNSPLHF. The chain joins TRBV19 to TRBJ1-6; 9 nucleotides match TRBD1. Per the germline V gene, CDR1 is LNHDA and CDR2 is SQIVND (reference sequence). V lost 5 bases and J lost 6; bases outside the gene matches: 2. The CDR3 loop spans 14 amino acids.

The genes are TRBV5-1 and TRBJ2-7, with TRBD2 matching over 8 bases. Germline V gene data show CDR1 as SGHRS and CDR2 as YFSETQ. V lost 5 bases and J lost 2; bases outside the gene matches: 3. The CDR3 consists of 13 residues. CDR3 in amino acids: CASSSGRAYEQYF. CDR3 sequence (DNA): TGCGCCAGCAGTTCCGGGAGGGCCTACGAGCAGTACTTC. The full variable domain, its missing parts supplied by reference TRBV5-1 and TRBJ2-7, is KAGVTQTPRYLIKTRGQQVTLSCSPISGHRSVSWYQQTPGQGLQFLFEYFSETQRNKGNFPGRFSGRQFSNSRSEMNVSTLELGDSALYLCASSSGRAYEQYFGPGTRLTVT.

The chain joins TRBV2 to TRBJ1-1; 7 bases map to TRBD1. This CDR3 has 16 amino acids. The V gene's germline CDR1 is SNHLY and CDR2 FYNNEI. J lost 3 bases, V lost 3 bases, and 10 bases had no gene match. The DNA of the CDR3 is TGTGCCAGCAGTGAGGGTGGAGGGGGCAAGGACACTGAAGCTTTCTTT. Its protein is CASSEGGGGKDTEAFF.

This clone was seen a handful of times. The genes are TRBV2 and TRBJ1-1, with 7 bases lining up with TRBD1. From germline, CDR1 is SNHLY and CDR2 FYNNEI. This CDR3 is built from 15 residues. With V trimmed by 5 bases and J by 0 bases, 6 bases remained unmatched. CDR3: CASSRDSPMNTEAFF. As DNA, the CDR3 is TGTGCCAGCAGTAGGGACAGCCCAATGAACACTGAAGCTTTCTTT.

The sample holds a few counts of this clone. The chain joins TRBV7-9 to TRBJ1-2; no firm D call. With 5 bases removed from V and 7 bases from J, the gap between germline ends came to 5 bases. The CDR3 runs to 10 residues. From germline, CDR1 is SEHNR and CDR2 FQNEAQ (reference sequence). The CDR3 DNA sequence: TGTGCCAGCAGCCTCGGTGGCTACACCTTC. Protein sequence: CASSLGGYTF.

This chain links TRBV9 with TRBJ1-4; 8 nucleotides match TRBD1. The CDR3 contains 15 residues. The junction had 7 bases not matched to a gene; V was cut back by 4 bases and J by 5 bases. The germline CDR1 and CDR2 sequences are SGDLS and YYNGEE. The CDR3 sequence: CASSNGQGKNEKLFF. The DNA for the CDR3 is TGTGCCAGCAGCAATGGACAGGGAAAAAATGAAAAACTGTTTTTT.